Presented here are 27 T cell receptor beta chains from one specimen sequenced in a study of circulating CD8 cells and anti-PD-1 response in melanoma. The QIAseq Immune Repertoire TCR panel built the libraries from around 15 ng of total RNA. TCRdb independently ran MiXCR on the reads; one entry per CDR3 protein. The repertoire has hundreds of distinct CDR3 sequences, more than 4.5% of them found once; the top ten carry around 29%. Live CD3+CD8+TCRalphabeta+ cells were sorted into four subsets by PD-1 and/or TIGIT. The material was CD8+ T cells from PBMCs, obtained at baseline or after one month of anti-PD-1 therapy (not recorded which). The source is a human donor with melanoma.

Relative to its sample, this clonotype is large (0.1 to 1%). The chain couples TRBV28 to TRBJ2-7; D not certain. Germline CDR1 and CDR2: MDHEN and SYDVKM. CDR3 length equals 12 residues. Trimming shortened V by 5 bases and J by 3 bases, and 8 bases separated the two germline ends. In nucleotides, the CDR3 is TGTGCCAGCAGTACGAATCGCTACGAGCAGTACTTC. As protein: CASSTNRYEQYF.

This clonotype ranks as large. CDR3: CASTPTVDRDTEAFF. In DNA form, the CDR3 reads TGTGCCAGCACCCCTACCGTCGACAGGGACACTGAAGCTTTCTTT. The gene calls are TRBV28 and TRBJ1-1, with TRBD1 matching over 7 bases. Germline CDR1 MDHEN, CDR2 SYDVKM. This CDR3 region has 15 residues. The V gene end was trimmed by 7 bases and the J gene end by 3 bases; junction bases not matched to a gene: 11.

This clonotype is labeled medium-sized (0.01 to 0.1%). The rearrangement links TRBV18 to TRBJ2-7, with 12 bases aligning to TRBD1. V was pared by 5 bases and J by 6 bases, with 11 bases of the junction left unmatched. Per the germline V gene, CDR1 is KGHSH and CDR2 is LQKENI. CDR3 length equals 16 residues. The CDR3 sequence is CASSEPTGTGGSEQYF. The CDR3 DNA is TGTGCCAGCTCAGAACCAACCGGGACAGGGGGCAGCGAGCAGTACTTC.

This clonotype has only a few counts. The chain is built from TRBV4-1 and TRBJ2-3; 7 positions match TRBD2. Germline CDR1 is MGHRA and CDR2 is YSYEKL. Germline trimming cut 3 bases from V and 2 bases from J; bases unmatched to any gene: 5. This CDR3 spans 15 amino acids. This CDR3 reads CASSQQAGTTDTQYF. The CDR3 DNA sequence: TGCGCCAGCAGCCAGCAAGCGGGGACCACAGATACGCAGTATTTT.

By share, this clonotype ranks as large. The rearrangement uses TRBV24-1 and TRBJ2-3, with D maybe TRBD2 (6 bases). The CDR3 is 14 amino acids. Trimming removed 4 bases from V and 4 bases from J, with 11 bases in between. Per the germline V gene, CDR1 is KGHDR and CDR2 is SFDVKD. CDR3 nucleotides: TGTGCCACCAGTGAGGCGGGGCCTGCAGATACGCAGTATTTT. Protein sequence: CATSEAGPADTQYF.

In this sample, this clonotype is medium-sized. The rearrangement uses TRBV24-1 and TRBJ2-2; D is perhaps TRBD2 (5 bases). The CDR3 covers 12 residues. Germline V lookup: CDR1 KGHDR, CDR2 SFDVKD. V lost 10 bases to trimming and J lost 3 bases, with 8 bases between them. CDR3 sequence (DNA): TGTGCCACGAAGGAGGACACCGGGGAGCTGTTTTTT. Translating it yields CATKEDTGELFF.

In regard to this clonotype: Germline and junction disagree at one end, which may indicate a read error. CDR3 nucleotides: TGTGCCGGTAGCATGTGGGGCGGATATCCCTACGAGCAGTACTTC. Amino acid sequence: CAGSMWGGYPYEQYF. V is TRBV19 and J is TRBJ2-7; a weak D match, TRBD1 (5 bases). The germline V gene encodes CDR1 LNHDA and CDR2 SQIVND (reference sequence). CDR3 length: 15 residues.

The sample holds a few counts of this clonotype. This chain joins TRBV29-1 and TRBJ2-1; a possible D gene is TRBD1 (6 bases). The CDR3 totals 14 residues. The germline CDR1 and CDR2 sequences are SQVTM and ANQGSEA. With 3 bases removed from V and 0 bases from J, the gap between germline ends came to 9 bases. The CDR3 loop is CSVERDNSYNEQFF. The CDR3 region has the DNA TGCAGCGTTGAGAGGGACAACTCCTACAATGAGCAGTTCTTC.

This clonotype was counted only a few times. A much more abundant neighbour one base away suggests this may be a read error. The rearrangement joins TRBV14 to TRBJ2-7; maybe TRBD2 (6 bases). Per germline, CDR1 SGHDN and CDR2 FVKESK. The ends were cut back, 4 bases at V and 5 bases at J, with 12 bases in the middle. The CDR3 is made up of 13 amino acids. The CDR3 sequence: CASSPGTRHEQYF. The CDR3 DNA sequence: TGTGCCAGCAGCCCCGGGACTCGCCACGAGCAGTACTTC.

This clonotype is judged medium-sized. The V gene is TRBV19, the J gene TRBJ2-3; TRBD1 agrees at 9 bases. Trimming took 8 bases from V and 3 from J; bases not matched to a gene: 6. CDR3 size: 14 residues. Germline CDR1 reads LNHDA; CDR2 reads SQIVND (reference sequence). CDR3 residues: CASGSTGGTDTQYF. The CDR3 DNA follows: TGTGCCAGTGGATCGACAGGGGGGACAGATACGCAGTATTTT.

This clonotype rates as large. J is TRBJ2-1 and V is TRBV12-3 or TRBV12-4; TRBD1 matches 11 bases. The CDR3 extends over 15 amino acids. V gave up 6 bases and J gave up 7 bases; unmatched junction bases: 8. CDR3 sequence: CASSPGQGGRNEQFF. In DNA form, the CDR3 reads TGTGCCAGCAGCCCGGGACAGGGGGGAAGGAATGAGCAGTTCTTC.

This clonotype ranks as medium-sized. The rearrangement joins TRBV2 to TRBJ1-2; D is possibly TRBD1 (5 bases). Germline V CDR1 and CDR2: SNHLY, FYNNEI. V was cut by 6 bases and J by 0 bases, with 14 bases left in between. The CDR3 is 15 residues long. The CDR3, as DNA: TGTGCCAGCAGAGTAAGGGGACCTACTAACTATGGCTACACCTTC. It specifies CASRVRGPTNYGYTF.

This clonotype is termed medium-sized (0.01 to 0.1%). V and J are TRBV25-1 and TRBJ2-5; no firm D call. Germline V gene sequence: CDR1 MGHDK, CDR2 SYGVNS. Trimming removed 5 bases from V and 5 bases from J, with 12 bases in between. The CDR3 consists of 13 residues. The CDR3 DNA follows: TGTGCCAGCAGTAGGCCGCTCCTCGAGACCCAGTACTTC. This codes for CASSRPLLETQYF.

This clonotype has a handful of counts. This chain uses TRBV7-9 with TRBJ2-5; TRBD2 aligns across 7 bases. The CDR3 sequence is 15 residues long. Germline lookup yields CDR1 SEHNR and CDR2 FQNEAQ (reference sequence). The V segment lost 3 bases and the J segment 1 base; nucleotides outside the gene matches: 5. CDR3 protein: CASSFGLGSQETQYF. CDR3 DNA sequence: TGTGCCAGCAGCTTTGGACTAGGTAGCCAAGAGACCCAGTACTTC.

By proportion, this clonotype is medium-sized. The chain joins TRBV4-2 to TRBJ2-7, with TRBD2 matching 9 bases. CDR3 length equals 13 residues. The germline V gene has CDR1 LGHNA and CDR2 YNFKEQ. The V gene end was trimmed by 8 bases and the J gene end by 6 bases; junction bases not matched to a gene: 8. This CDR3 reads CASGRGGPAEQYF. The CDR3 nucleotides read TGTGCCAGCGGGCGGGGGGGGCCAGCCGAGCAGTACTTC.

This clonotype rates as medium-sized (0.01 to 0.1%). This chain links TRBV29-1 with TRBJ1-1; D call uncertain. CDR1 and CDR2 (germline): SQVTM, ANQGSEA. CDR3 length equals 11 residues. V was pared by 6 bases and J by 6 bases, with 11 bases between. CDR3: CSVRPGAEAFF. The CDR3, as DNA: TGCAGCGTAAGGCCTGGGGCTGAAGCTTTCTTT.

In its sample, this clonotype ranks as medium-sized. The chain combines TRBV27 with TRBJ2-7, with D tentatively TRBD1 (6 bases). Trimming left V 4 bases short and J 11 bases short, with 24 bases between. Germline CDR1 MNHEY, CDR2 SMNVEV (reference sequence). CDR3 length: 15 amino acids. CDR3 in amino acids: CASSSQGSGLRREYF. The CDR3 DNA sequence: TGTGCCAGCAGTTCACAGGGTTCGGGTCTACGACGGGAGTACTTC.

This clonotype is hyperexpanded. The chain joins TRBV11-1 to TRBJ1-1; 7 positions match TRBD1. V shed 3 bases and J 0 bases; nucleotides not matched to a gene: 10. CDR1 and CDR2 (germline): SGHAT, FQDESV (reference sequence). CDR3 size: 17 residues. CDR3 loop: CASSFLRQGSMNTEAFF. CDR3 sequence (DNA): TGTGCCAGCAGCTTCTTGCGACAGGGAAGCATGAACACTGAAGCTTTCTTT.

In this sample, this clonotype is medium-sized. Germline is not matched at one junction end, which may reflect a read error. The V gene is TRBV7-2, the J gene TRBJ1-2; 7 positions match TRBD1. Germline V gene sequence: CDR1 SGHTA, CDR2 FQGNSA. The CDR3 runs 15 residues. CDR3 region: CASGLGTVANYGYTF. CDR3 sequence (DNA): TGTGCCAGCGGCTTGGGGACAGTCGCTAACTATGGCTACACCTTC.

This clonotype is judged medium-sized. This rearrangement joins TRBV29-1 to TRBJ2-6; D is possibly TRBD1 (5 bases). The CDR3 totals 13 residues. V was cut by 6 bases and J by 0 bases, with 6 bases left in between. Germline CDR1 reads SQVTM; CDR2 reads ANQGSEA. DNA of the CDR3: TGCAGCGTAGACAGCTCTGGGGCCAACGTCCTGACTTTC. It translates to CSVDSSGANVLTF.

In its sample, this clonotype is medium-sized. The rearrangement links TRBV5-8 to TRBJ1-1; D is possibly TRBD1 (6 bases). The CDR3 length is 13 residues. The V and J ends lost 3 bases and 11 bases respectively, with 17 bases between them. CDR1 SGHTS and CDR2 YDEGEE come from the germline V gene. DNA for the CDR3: TGTGCCAGCAGCTCCTATTACTCAGGGGAGGCTTTCTTT. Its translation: CASSSYYSGEAFF.

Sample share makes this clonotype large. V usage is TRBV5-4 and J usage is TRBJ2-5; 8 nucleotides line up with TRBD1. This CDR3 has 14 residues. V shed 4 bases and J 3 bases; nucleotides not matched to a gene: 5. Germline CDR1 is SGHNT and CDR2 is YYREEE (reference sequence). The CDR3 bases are TGTGCCAGCAGCCGTCGACAGGGGAAAGAGACCCAGTACTTC. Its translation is CASSRRQGKETQYF.

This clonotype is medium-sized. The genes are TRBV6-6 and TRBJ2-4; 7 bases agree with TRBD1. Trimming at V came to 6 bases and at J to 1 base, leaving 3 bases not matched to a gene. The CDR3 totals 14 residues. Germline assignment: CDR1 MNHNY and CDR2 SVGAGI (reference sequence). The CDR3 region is CASSQGVAKNIQYF. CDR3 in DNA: TGTGCCAGCAGCCAGGGGGTGGCCAAAAACATTCAGTACTTC.

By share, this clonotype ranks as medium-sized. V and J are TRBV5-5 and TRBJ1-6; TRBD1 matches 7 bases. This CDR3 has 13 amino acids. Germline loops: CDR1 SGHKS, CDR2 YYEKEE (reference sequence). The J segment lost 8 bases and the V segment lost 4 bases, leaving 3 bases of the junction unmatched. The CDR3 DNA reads TGTGCCAGCAGCCTGGACAGGCATTCACCCCTCCACTTT. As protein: CASSLDRHSPLHF.

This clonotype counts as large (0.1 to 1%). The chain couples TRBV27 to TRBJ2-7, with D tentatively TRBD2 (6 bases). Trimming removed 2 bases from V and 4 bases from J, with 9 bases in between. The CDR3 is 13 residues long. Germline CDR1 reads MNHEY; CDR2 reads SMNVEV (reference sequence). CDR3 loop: CASSLGTSYEQYF. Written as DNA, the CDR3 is TGTGCCAGCAGTTTAGGGACTTCGTACGAGCAGTACTTC.

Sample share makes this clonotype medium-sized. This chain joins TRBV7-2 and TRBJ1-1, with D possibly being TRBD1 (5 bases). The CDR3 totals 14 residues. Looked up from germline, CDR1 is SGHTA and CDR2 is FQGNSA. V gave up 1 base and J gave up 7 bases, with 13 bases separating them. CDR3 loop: CASSLVGGADEAFF. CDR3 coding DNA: TGTGCCAGCAGCTTAGTCGGAGGGGCTGATGAAGCTTTCTTT. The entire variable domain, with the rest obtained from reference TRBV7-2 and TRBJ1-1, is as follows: GAGVSQSPSNKVTEKGKDVELRCDPISGHTALYWYRQSLGQGLEFLIYFQGNSAPDKSGLPSDRFSAERTGGSVSTLTIQRTQQEDSAVYLCASSLVGGADEAFFGQGTRLTVV.

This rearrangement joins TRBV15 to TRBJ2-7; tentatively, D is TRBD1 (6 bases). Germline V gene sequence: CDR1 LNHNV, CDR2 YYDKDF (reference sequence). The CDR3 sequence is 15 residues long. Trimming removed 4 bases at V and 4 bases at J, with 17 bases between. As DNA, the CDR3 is TGTGCCACCAGCACCGGACCCGGGACACCGTACGAGCAGTACTTC. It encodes CATSTGPGTPYEQYF.